A selection of T cell receptor beta chains follows, all from one sample in a study of T cells in Graves' hyperthyroidism and ophthalmopathy. MiXCR, run by TCRdb on the multiplex PCR reads, gives a single entry per CDR3 protein. The sample yields fewer than 850,000 distinct CDR3 sequences, 17% seen once. Material for sequencing was blood. Receptor source: a man aged 50-59 years with Graves' hyperthyroidism. Each CDR3 is given with its conserved first and last residue. Each record gives: CDR3 length, V gene, J gene, CDR3 protein.

>15|TRBV28|TRBJ1-5
CASGDSTGPAQPQHF
>14|TRBV7-8|TRBJ1-4
CASSLANNQGELFF
>14|TRBV2|TRBJ2-7
CASRDDKGFYEQYF
>15|TRBV9|TRBJ1-5
CASSVNENSNQPQHF
>12|TRBV20-1|TRBJ1-5
CSARAGEQPQHF
>15|TRBV27|TRBJ2-4
CASSLSQGAKSIQYF
>19|TRBV6-5|TRBJ2-7
CASSYSRTGGPGSFDEQYF
>14|TRBV6-2/TRBV6-3|TRBJ1-1
CASSKGQGFPEAFF
>15|TRBV20-1|TRBJ2-7
CSAPPPAGVSNEQYF
>15|TRBV5-1|TRBJ2-7
CASSLTGPGAYEQYF
>13|TRBV24-1|TRBJ1-1
CATSDPTVRRAFF
>14|TRBV14|TRBJ2-2
CASSSRRDTGELFF
>15|TRBV28|TRBJ2-7
CASINQGWGDYEQYF
>16|TRBV7-9|TRBJ1-1
CASTLSGAVMNTEAFF
>13|TRBV18|TRBJ2-5
CASSLQRVETQYF
>17|TRBV18|TRBJ1-5
CASSPLRAALGNQPQHF
>13|TRBV12-3/TRBV12-4|TRBJ1-1
CASSSTFETHAFF
>15|TRBV7-2|TRBJ2-2
CASSAGGARSGELFF
>17|TRBV24-1|TRBJ2-2
CATSDSPRQGNTGELFF
>14|TRBV11-2|TRBJ2-7
CASSRSSTAYEQYF
>17|TRBV28|TRBJ1-5
CASSLSTLRRINQPQHF
>14|TRBV6-5|TRBJ1-1
CASSYSRSGNEAFF
>16|TRBV15|TRBJ2-3
CATSSGSGLRTDTQYF
>15|TRBV5-8|TRBJ1-2
CASSLGGVTNYGYTF
>15|TRBV6-4|TRBJ2-3
CASREARAGADTQYF
>12|TRBV19|TRBJ2-1
CASSRGYNEQFF
>15|TRBV5-5|TRBJ1-1
CASSWGQIFNTEAFF
>17|TRBV28|TRBJ1-5
CASSFLRDGARGQPQHF
>17|TRBV12-5|TRBJ1-2
CASGRSTPANANYGYTF
>17|TRBV11-2|TRBJ1-2
CASSQETAGTGFYGYTF
>17|TRBV6-1|TRBJ2-7
CASSPFGWREVVVEQYF
>11|TRBV2|TRBJ2-3
CASSQSDTQYF
>12|TRBV28|TRBJ2-7
CASTFVGHEQYF
>14|TRBV5-5|TRBJ2-1
CASSLASSGPEQFF
>18|TRBV9|TRBJ2-6
CASSPRQGIGSGANVLTF
>13|TRBV29-1|TRBJ2-7
CSVEGGGAYEQYF
>15|TRBV7-9|TRBJ1-6
CASSLSSGINSPLHF
>15|TRBV3-1|TRBJ2-3
CASSHPGLAVGTQYF
>12|TRBV7-2|TRBJ2-1
CASSLEWHEQFF
>14|TRBV5-1|TRBJ1-1
CASSSGARNTEAFF
>16|TRBV18|TRBJ2-7
CASPHTGGASRNEQYF
>14|TRBV9|TRBJ2-7
CASSVVAGSYEQYF
>17|TRBV7-2|TRBJ2-2
CASSLAPGLAETGELFF
>16|TRBV7-9|TRBJ1-6
CASSLLGGEGNSPLHF
>16|TRBV27|TRBJ2-1
CASTPVAGDSYNEQFF
>15|TRBV2|TRBJ1-4
CASSGQVEVYEKLFF
>14|TRBV13|TRBJ1-2
CASSLVTENYGYTF
>15|TRBV24-1|TRBJ2-2
CATSDWDSLGRELSF
>16|TRBV11-2|TRBJ1-1
CASSLEGGELPTEAFF
>14|TRBV7-3|TRBJ2-3
CASSGQGGIDTQYF
>13|TRBV5-1|TRBJ1-3
CASSLDIGNTIYF
>17|TRBV27|TRBJ2-2
CASSPAGRGRSTGELFF
>15|TRBV7-2|TRBJ2-1
CASSLEDGPYNEQFF